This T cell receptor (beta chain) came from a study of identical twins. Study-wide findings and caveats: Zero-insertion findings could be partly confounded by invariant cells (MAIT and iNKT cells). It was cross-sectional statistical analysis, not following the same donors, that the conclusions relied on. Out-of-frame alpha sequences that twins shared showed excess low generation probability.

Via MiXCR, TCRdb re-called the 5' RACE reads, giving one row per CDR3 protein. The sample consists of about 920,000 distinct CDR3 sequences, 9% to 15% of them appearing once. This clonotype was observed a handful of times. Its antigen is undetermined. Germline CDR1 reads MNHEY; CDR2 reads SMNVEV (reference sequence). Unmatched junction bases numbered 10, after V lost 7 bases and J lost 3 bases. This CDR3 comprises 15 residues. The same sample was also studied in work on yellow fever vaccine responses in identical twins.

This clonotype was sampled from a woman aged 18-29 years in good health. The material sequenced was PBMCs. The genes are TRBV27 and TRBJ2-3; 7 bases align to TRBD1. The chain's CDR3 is CASMSDRVGTDTQYF. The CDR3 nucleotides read TGTGCCAGCATGAGCGACAGGGTAGGGACAGATACGCAGTATTTT.